This TCR beta chain was captured in a study of human T cells and chemical hapten exposure. The CDR3 length is 15 residues. Trimming pared 4 bases from V and 4 bases from J, leaving 15 bases between. Germline lookup yields CDR1 SGHKS and CDR2 YYEKEE (reference sequence). TCRdb reanalysed the RACE reads using MiXCR and keeps one entry per CDR3 protein. The sample consists of 75,000 to 100,000 distinct CDR3 sequences, under 15% of them appearing once. The table lists this clonotype with a few counts. Specified time point: patch test 1, 2 weeks after DPC sensitization. Treatment indicated: therapeutic diphenylcyclopropenone sensitization with weekly scalp DPC.

The sample consisted of whole blood, taken in connection with sensitization to the hapten diphenylcyclopropenone (DPC). This sequence originates from a woman in her thirties or forties with alopecia areata. Some clones in this sample may be carry-over from other donors' samples. The J gene is TRBJ2-1, the V gene TRBV5-5; tentatively, D is TRBD2 (6 bases). CDR3 region: CASSGEADLYNEQFF. The CDR3 DNA is TGTGCCAGCAGCGGGGAGGCAGATCTATACAATGAGCAGTTCTTC.